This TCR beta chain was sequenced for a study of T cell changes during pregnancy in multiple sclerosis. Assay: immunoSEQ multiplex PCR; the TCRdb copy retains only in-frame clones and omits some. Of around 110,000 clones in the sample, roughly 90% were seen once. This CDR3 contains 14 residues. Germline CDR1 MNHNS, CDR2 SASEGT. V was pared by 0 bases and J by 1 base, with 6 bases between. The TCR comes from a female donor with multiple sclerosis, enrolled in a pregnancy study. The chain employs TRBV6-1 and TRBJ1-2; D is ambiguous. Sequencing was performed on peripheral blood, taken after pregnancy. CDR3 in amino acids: CASSEAAGNYGYTF. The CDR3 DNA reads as TGTGCCAGCAGTGAAGCTGCCGGTAACTATGGCTACACCTTC.